The 28 T cell receptor beta chains reported below all come from one sample, sequenced in a study of cytomegalovirus exposure and HLA in healthy donors. This PCR relied on a set of 60 Vbeta primers and 13 Jbeta primers. Data came from immunoSEQ multiplex PCR; TCRdb stores just in-frame clones and leaves some out. This table holds tens of thousands of clones, approximately 86% found once. The specimen sequenced was PBMCs. Every receptor here comes from a woman between 18 and 29 years old in good health and CMV-seronegative.

This clone was recorded once. The chain is built from TRBV12-5 and TRBJ2-1; possible D gene TRBD2, 6 bases. Germline CDR1 reads LGHNT; CDR2 reads FRNRAP. CDR3 length: 15 amino acids. Trimming pared 5 bases from V and 8 bases from J, leaving 19 bases between. The CDR3 DNA follows: TGTGCTAGTGGTCCCCAGGCAGGGCCGGGGGATGAGCAGTTCTTC. Its translation: CASGPQAGPGDEQFF.

The chain has TRBV29-1 and TRBJ1-5; tentatively, D is TRBD1 (6 bases). The CDR3 is 16 residues long. The germline CDR1 and CDR2 sequences are SQVTM and ANQGSEA. V was cut by 4 bases and J by 2 bases, with 18 bases left in between. The CDR3 loop reads CSVGNYREEGNQPQHF. CDR3 coding DNA: TGCAGCGTTGGGAATTACAGGGAAGAGGGCAATCAGCCCCAGCATTTT.

The chain couples TRBV27 to TRBJ2-7; unclear D gene. The V gene's germline CDR1 is MNHEY and CDR2 SMNVEV (reference sequence). The V and J ends lost 3 bases and 5 bases respectively, with 5 bases between them. There are 11 residues in the CDR3. CDR3 sequence: CASSLGHEQYF. CDR3 DNA sequence: TGTGCCAGCAGTTTGGGCCACGAGCAGTACTTC.

This sequence joins TRBV11-1 and TRBJ1-5, with D maybe TRBD1 (5 bases). Per germline, CDR1 SGHAT and CDR2 FQDESV (reference sequence). The V end was cut by 5 bases, the J end by 4 bases, with 15 bases between. The CDR3 sequence is 15 residues long. The CDR3 DNA reads TGTGCCAGCAGCCTAGGTCCAGGGCTTAATCAGCCCCAGCATTTT. Encoded protein: CASSLGPGLNQPQHF.

The chain carries TRBV18 and TRBJ1-6, with 9 positions matching TRBD1. The V and J ends lost 5 bases and 0 bases, in that order; junction bases with no gene match: 11. This CDR3 region has 19 residues. The germline V gene has CDR1 KGHSH and CDR2 LQKENI. CDR3 DNA: TGTGCCAGCTCAACCTTGACAGGGGGGAAAAGCTCCTATAATTCACCCCTCCACTTT. Protein sequence: CASSTLTGGKSSYNSPLHF.

This clone appeared once. The chain is built from TRBV13 and TRBJ2-5; 11 nucleotides agree with TRBD1. Germline-derived CDR1 and CDR2 are PRHDT and FYEKMQ (reference sequence). With V trimmed by 5 bases and J by 4 bases, 12 bases remained unmatched. The CDR3 extends over 17 amino acids. The CDR3, as DNA: TGTGCCAGCAGCCCGCGGTGGACAGGGGGCGCGGGAGAGACCCAGTACTTC. Amino acids: CASSPRWTGGAGETQYF.

This clone has a handful of counts. The chain joins TRBV9 to TRBJ2-1, with 16 positions matching TRBD2. The CDR3 runs to 17 residues. V lost 4 bases and J lost 9; bases outside the gene matches: 10. Germline V gene lookup returns CDR1 SGDLS and CDR2 YYNGEE. CDR3 amino acids: CASSPHPGLAGGGEQFF. Here the CDR3 DNA reads TGTGCCAGCAGCCCCCACCCGGGACTAGCGGGGGGGGGTGAGCAGTTCTTC.

This clone was seen once. The gene calls are TRBV28 and TRBJ1-5; 8 nucleotides agree with TRBD1. Germline V CDR1 and CDR2: MDHEN, SYDVKM. CDR3 length: 15 amino acids. Losses at the gene ends were 5 bases for V and 6 bases for J; bases not matched to a gene: 9. CDR3 region: CASSRQGLGSQPQHF. CDR3 nucleotides: TGTGCCAGCAGTAGACAGGGGCTGGGGAGTCAGCCCCAGCATTTT.

CDR3 region: CASTPSGVYEQYF. In DNA form, the CDR3 reads TGTGCCAGCACCCCCAGCGGGGTCTACGAGCAGTACTTC. The chain combines TRBV7-2 with TRBJ2-7; 7 bases agree with TRBD2. This CDR3 contains 13 residues. Germline values: CDR1 SGHTA, CDR2 FQGNSA. Germline trimming cut 7 bases from V and 3 bases from J; bases unmatched to any gene: 6. Together with reference TRBV7-2 and TRBJ2-7, the CDR3 gives the full variable domain: GAGVSQSPSNKVTEKGKDVELRCDPISGHTALYWYRQSLGQGLEFLIYFQGNSAPDKSGLPSDRFSAERTGGSVSTLTIQRTQQEDSAVYLCASTPSGVYEQYFGPGTRLTVT.

This chain joins TRBV14 and TRBJ1-1; D is unresolved. This CDR3 region has 17 residues. Trimming took 0 bases from V and 0 from J, leaving 14 bases between them. Germline V gene sequence: CDR1 SGHDN, CDR2 FVKESK. As DNA, the CDR3 is TGTGCCAGCAGCCAAGAGAAAATACATCGGGTGAACACTGAAGCTTTCTTT. Translated, it gives CASSQEKIHRVNTEAFF.

This sequence joins TRBV5-4 and TRBJ1-2; 10 bases are a match to TRBD1. CDR1 and CDR2 from the germline V gene are SGHNT and YYREEE (reference sequence). This CDR3 has 14 amino acids. With 9 bases clipped from V and 0 bases from J, the junction kept 5 bases outside the gene matches. CDR3 residues: CATGTGASNYGYTF. The CDR3 DNA reads TGTGCCACAGGGACAGGGGCTTCTAACTATGGCTACACCTTC.

J is TRBJ1-3 and V is TRBV28, with 7 bases matching TRBD1. Germline V gene sequence: CDR1 MDHEN, CDR2 SYDVKM. The CDR3 is 15 amino acids. Losses at the gene ends were 5 bases for V and 5 bases for J; bases not matched to a gene: 9. CDR3 sequence reads: CASSPKKGARNTIYF. The CDR3 DNA sequence: TGTGCCAGCAGTCCCAAAAAGGGGGCGCGAAACACCATATATTTT.

This clone was seen once. The CDR3 spells CASSTGTGVQPQHF. The CDR3 DNA sequence: TGTGCCAGCAGTACTGGGACAGGGGTACAGCCCCAGCATTTT. This chain joins TRBV6-5 and TRBJ1-5, with TRBD1 matching over 10 bases. The CDR3 loop spans 14 amino acids. In germline, CDR1 is MNHEY, CDR2 SVGAGI. V dropped 5 bases and J dropped 7; count of bases not matched to a gene: 5.

For the CDR3, the DNA is TGTGCCAGCACTAGTCGGGGGATCAGTGGGAATGAGCAGTTCTTC. It translates to CASTSRGISGNEQFF. V gene TRBV27 combines with J gene TRBJ2-1; tentatively, D is TRBD2 (6 bases). Trimming stripped 7 bases from V and 7 bases from J, with 20 bases between. The germline V gene has CDR1 MNHEY and CDR2 SMNVEV (reference sequence). The CDR3 length is 15 residues.

The V call is TRBV6-1, the J call TRBJ2-5; D is possibly TRBD1 (5 bases). Germline V gene lookup returns CDR1 MNHNS and CDR2 SASEGT. This CDR3 contains 14 residues. V lost 3 bases, J lost 5 bases, and 13 bases lay in between. CDR3 coding DNA: TGTGCCAGCAGTGAGGTGTTAGCAGGGGAGACCCAGTACTTC. It is translated as CASSEVLAGETQYF.

This clone was seen just once. The chain has TRBV25-1 and TRBJ2-5, with D unresolved. CDR3 size: 12 residues. The germline V gene has CDR1 MGHDK and CDR2 SYGVNS. The germline V and J ends were trimmed by 6 bases and 4 bases, with 9 bases remaining between them. CDR3 residues: CASSSVGETQYF. The CDR3 DNA reads TGTGCCAGCAGCAGCGTGGGAGAGACCCAGTACTTC. The entire variable domain, with the rest obtained from reference TRBV25-1 and TRBJ2-5, is as follows: EADIYQTPRYLVIGTGKKITLECSQTMGHDKMYWYQQDPGMELHLIHYSYGVNSTEKGDLSSESTVSRIRTEHFPLTLESARPSHTSQYLCASSSVGETQYFGPGTRLLVL.

This clone appeared a single time. The V and J genes are TRBV2 and TRBJ1-1; TRBD1 is a possible D gene (5 bases). V lost 8 bases to trimming and J lost 1 base, with 17 bases between them. Germline assignment: CDR1 SNHLY and CDR2 FYNNEI. This CDR3 has 15 amino acids. The CDR3 protein is CASCRAQGANTEAFF. CDR3 DNA: TGTGCCAGCTGCCGGGCCCAAGGGGCGAACACTGAAGCTTTCTTT.

J is TRBJ2-2 and V is TRBV27, with 15 bases aligning to TRBD2. The germline V gene has CDR1 MNHEY and CDR2 SMNVEV (reference sequence). CDR3 length equals 17 residues. V was pared by 7 bases and J by 6 bases, with 9 bases of the junction left unmatched. CDR3 sequence (DNA): TGTGCCAGCACCCCGGGACTAGCGGGAGGTCGTGCCGGGGAGCTGTTTTTT. The encoded protein is CASTPGLAGGRAGELFF.

In the case of this clone: Its ends do not fully match the called genes, so a read error is possible. The V gene is TRBV7-7, the J gene TRBJ1-4; perhaps TRBD1 as D (5 bases). From germline, CDR1 is SSHAT and CDR2 FNYEAQ (reference sequence). The CDR3 has 14 amino acids. CDR3 nucleotide sequence: TGTGCTAGCAGCCCCGGGGGTTATAATGAAAAACTGTTTTTT. Protein product: CASSPGGYNEKLFF.

As concerns this clone: The junction departs from the called germline gene at one end, perhaps through a read error. V usage is TRBV11-1 and J usage is TRBJ2-6, with D perhaps TRBD1 (5 bases). Germline loops: CDR1 SGHAT, CDR2 FQDESV (reference sequence). CDR3 size: 15 residues. CDR3 loop: CASSPDLSGANGLTF. The CDR3 DNA reads TGTGCCAGCAGCCCTGACTTATCTGGGGCCAACGGCCTGACTTTC.

The chain recombines TRBV10-3 with TRBJ2-4; D is uncertain. Trimming removed 0 bases at V and 0 bases at J, with 15 bases between. Per the germline V gene, CDR1 is ENHRY and CDR2 is SYGVKD. The CDR3 spans 18 residues. Here the CDR3 DNA reads TGTGCCATCAGTGAGTCGAGGCCGGGTTTCATAGCCAAAAACATTCAGTACTTC. This codes for CAISESRPGFIAKNIQYF.

The rearrangement joins TRBV5-1 to TRBJ1-2; D remains ambiguous. There are 13 residues in the CDR3. V lost 4 bases and J 4 bases, leaving 11 bases between the germline ends. Germline values: CDR1 SGHRS, CDR2 YFSETQ. The CDR3 DNA reads TGCGCCAGCAGCCCCAGCGAGGTCTATGGCTACACCTTC. Translating it yields CASSPSEVYGYTF.

This clone was seen just once. V gene TRBV2 combines with J gene TRBJ2-5; 9 bases agree with TRBD2. V was pared by 4 bases and J by 5 bases, with 5 bases of the junction left unmatched. Germline loops: CDR1 SNHLY, CDR2 FYNNEI. The length of the CDR3 is 14 residues. The DNA of the CDR3 is TGTGCCAGCAGTGTCCTAGCGGGAAGGGAGACCCAGTACTTC. Its translation: CASSVLAGRETQYF.

In this sample, this clone turned up once. The genes are TRBV6-5 and TRBJ1-2; D is uncertain. V gave up 6 bases and J gave up 4 bases, with 9 bases separating them. The V gene's germline CDR1 is MNHEY and CDR2 SVGAGI. CDR3 length: 12 residues. The CDR3 region has the DNA TGTGCCAGCAGGGAGCGATTCTATGGCTACACCTTC. Its protein is CASRERFYGYTF.

To note about this clone: Compared with germline, one end of the junction differs, possibly owing to a read error. The chain's CDR3 is CASSQNPTGAGSTIYF. CDR3 coding DNA: TGTGCCAGCAGCCAAAATCCGACAGGAGCCGGAAGCACCATATATTTT. The chain employs TRBV7-9 and TRBJ1-3; the D gene is possibly TRBD1 (6 bases). The CDR3 has 16 residues. Germline values: CDR1 SEHNR, CDR2 FQNEAQ (reference sequence).

The chain employs TRBV30 and TRBJ1-5, with D perhaps TRBD1 (5 bases). Trimming took 0 bases from V and 6 from J, leaving 9 bases between them. Germline V CDR1 and CDR2: GTSNPN, SVGIG (reference sequence). This CDR3 is built from 13 residues. The CDR3 sequence: CAWSVHGGQPQHF. In DNA, the CDR3 is TGTGCCTGGAGTGTACACGGGGGTCAGCCCCAGCATTTT.

Comments on this clone: Distinct nucleotide sequences in the sample also encode this CDR3. The chain has TRBV6-5 and TRBJ2-7, with 8 bases lining up with TRBD1. CDR1 is MNHEY and CDR2 is SVGAGI in the germline V gene. J gave up 2 bases and V 2 bases, and 5 bases lay outside the gene matches. This CDR3 contains 15 residues. The CDR3 loop is CASSYRGQGTYEQYF. The CDR3 region has the DNA TGTGCCAGCAGTTACAGAGGACAGGGCACCTACGAGCAGTACTTC.

In regard to this clone: Additional DNA sequences in this sample encode the identical CDR3. The chain links TRBV5-1 to TRBJ2-7, with D unresolved. The V end lost 0 bases, the J end lost 4 bases, and 5 bases lay between the germline ends. The CDR3 is made up of 12 amino acids. In germline, CDR1 is SGHRS, CDR2 YFSETQ. CDR3: CASSLGGYEQYF. CDR3 DNA: TGCGCCAGCAGCTTGGGAGGTTACGAGCAGTACTTC. Filled out from reference TRBV5-1 and TRBJ2-7, the complete variable domain reads KAGVTQTPRYLIKTRGQQVTLSCSPISGHRSVSWYQQTPGQGLQFLFEYFSETQRNKGNFPGRFSGRQFSNSRSEMNVSTLELGDSALYLCASSLGGYEQYFGPGTRLTVT.